A selection of T cell receptor beta chains follows, all from one sample in a study of T cells after yellow fever vaccination. Via MiXCR, TCRdb re-called the 5' RACE reads, giving one row per CDR3 protein. Among approximately 110,000 distinct CDR3 sequences, about 7% were seen once, and the ten largest hold roughly 2.5%. Sequenced material: CD4+ T cells sorted from PBMCs, taken 10 to 11 days after the first yellow fever vaccination. These receptors were collected from a man between 18 and 29 years old who received the YFV17D yellow fever vaccine. Both conserved end residues are part of each CDR3. Fields, in order: V gene, J gene, CDR3 protein.

V: TRBV28
J: TRBJ1-5
CDR3: CARSYPQGRNQPQHF

V: TRBV18
J: TRBJ2-4
CDR3: CASSRGQGIAKNIQYF

V: TRBV4-3
J: TRBJ1-2
CDR3: CASSQDRGHGYTF

V: TRBV12-3/TRBV12-4
J: TRBJ1-1
CDR3: CASSSRTENTEAFF

V: TRBV20-1
J: TRBJ2-1
CDR3: CSPHASGGAYEQFF

V: TRBV7-2
J: TRBJ1-2
CDR3: CASSLGRTGNGYTF

V: TRBV5-1
J: TRBJ2-3
CDR3: CASSPVGLADTQYF

V: TRBV3-1
J: TRBJ1-6
CDR3: CASSPLDRPSPLHF

V: TRBV20-1
J: TRBJ1-1
CDR3: CRPQTDSRATEAFF

V: TRBV5-6
J: TRBJ1-5
CDR3: CASSDGPNQPQHF

V: TRBV9
J: TRBJ2-2
CDR3: CASSVEGTGELFF

V: TRBV5-1
J: TRBJ2-6
CDR3: CASSLEGQGSSGANVLTF

V: TRBV7-2
J: TRBJ1-1
CDR3: CASSSIRDTEAFF

V: TRBV20-1
J: TRBJ2-3
CDR3: CSATSSGGATDTQYF

V: TRBV5-1
J: TRBJ1-4
CDR3: CASSDTQGAGEKLFF

V: TRBV12-3/TRBV12-4
J: TRBJ1-5
CDR3: CASSLSRGDQPQHF

V: TRBV30
J: TRBJ2-2
CDR3: CAWSVLTGELFF

V: TRBV6-5
J: TRBJ2-1
CDR3: CASSYTGNEQFF

V: TRBV12-3/TRBV12-4
J: TRBJ2-3
CDR3: CASSLPSWGDRPRDTQYF

V: TRBV5-1
J: TRBJ2-5
CDR3: CASSLAQGQETQYF

V: TRBV6-5
J: TRBJ1-1
CDR3: CASSYAGLRGVIDTEAFF

V: TRBV30
J: TRBJ1-1
CDR3: CAWIGETEAFF

V: TRBV6-4
J: TRBJ2-5
CDR3: CASSEAGGLETQYF

V: TRBV11-1
J: TRBJ2-3
CDR3: CASSPGADTQYF

V: TRBV2
J: TRBJ1-6
CDR3: CASSTRQNNSPLHF

V: TRBV25-1
J: TRBJ1-5
CDR3: CASSDGRQGSNQPQHF